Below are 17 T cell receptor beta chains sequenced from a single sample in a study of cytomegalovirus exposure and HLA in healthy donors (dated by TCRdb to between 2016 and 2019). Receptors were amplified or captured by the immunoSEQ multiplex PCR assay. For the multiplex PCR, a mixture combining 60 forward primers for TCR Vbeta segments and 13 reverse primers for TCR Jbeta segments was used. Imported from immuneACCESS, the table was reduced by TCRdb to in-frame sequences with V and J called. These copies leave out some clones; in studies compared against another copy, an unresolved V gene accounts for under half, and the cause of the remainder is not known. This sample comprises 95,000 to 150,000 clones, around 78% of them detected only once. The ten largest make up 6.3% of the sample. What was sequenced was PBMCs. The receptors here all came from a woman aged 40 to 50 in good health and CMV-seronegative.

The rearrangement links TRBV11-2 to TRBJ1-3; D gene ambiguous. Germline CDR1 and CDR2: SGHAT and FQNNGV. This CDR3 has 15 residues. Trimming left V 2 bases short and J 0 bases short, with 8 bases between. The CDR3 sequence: CASSLTRFSGNTIYF. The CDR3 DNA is TGTGCCAGCAGCTTAACACGATTCTCTGGAAACACCATATATTTT.

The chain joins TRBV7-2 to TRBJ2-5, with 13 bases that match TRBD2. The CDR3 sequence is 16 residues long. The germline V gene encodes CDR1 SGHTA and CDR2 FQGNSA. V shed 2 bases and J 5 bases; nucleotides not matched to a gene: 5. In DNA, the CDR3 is TGTGCCAGCAGCTTATGGGGGACTAGCGGGAAGGAGACCCAGTACTTC. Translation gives CASSLWGTSGKETQYF. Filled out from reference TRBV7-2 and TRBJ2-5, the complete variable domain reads GAGVSQSPSNKVTEKGKDVELRCDPISGHTALYWYRQSLGQGLEFLIYFQGNSAPDKSGLPSDRFSAERTGGSVSTLTIQRTQQEDSAVYLCASSLWGTSGKETQYFGPGTRLLVL.

CDR3 region: CASSSISGRGYGEQYF. CDR3 nucleotides: TGTGCCAGCAGTTCAATTAGCGGGAGGGGGTACGGCGAGCAGTACTTC. This chain connects TRBV6-6 to TRBJ2-7; 11 bases are a match to TRBD2. Germline CDR1 is MNHNY and CDR2 is SVGAGI (reference sequence). With 4 bases clipped from V and 6 bases from J, the junction kept 11 bases outside the gene matches. The CDR3 length is 16 residues.

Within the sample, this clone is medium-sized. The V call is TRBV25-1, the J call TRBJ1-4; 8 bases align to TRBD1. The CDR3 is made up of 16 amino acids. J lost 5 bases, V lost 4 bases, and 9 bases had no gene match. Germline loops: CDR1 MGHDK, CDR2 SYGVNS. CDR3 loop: CASSGRDRSKNEKLFF. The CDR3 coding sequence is TGTGCCAGCAGTGGTCGGGACAGGTCGAAGAATGAAAAACTGTTTTTT.

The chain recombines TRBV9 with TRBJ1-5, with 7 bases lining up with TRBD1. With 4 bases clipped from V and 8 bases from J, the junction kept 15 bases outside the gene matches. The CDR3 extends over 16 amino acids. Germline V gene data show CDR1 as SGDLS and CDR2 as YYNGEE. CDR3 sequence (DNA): TGTGCCAGCAGCTCAGGCCCTGACAGGGATGAGGAGCCCCAGCATTTT. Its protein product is CASSSGPDRDEEPQHF.

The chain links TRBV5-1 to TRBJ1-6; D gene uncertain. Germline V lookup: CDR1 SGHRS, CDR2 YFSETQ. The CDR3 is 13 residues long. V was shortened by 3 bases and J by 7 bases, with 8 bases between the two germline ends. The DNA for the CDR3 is TGCGCCAGCAGCTCGGAGTTGAATTCACCCCTCCACTTT. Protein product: CASSSELNSPLHF.

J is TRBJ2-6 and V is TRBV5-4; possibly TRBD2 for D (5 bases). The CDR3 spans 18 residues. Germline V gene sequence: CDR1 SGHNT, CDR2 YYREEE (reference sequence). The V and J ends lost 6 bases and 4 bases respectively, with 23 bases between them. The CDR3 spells CASIPRGGRSSGANVLTF. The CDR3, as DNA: TGTGCCAGCATTCCCCGGGGTGGGAGATCCTCCGGGGCCAACGTCCTGACTTTC.

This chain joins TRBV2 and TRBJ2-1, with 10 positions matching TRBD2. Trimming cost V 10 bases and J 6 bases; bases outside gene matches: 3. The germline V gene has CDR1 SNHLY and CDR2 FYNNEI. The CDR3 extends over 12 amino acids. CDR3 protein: CATRLAGNEQFF. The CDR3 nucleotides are TGTGCCACCCGACTAGCGGGCAATGAGCAGTTCTTC.

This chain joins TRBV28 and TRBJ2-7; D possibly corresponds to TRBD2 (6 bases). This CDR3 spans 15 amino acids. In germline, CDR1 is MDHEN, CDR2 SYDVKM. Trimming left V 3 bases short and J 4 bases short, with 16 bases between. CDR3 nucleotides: TGTGCCAGCAGTTTTTTCGGGGGACCTAAGTACGAGCAGTACTTC. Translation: CASSFFGGPKYEQYF.

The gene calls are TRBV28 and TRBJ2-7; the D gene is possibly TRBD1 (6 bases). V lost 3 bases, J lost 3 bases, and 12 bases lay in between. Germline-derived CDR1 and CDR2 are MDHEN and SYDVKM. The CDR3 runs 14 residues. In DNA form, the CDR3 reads TGTGCCAGCAGTTTCCAGTCAGGGGTCTACGAGCAGTACTTC. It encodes CASSFQSGVYEQYF.

The CDR3 protein is CASSQSFGTITGELFF. The CDR3 DNA is TGCGCCAGCAGCCAATCTTTCGGGACTATCACCGGGGAGCTGTTTTTT. The V gene is TRBV4-3, the J gene TRBJ2-2, with 7 bases fitting TRBD2. Germline V gene sequence: CDR1 LGHNA, CDR2 YSLEER. The CDR3 is 16 amino acids. Trimming removed 2 bases from V and 4 bases from J; junction bases left unmatched: 7.

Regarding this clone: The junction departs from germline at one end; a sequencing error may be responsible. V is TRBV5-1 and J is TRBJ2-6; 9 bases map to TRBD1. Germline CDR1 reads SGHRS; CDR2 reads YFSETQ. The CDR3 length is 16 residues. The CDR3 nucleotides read TGCGCCAGCACCCGACAGGGGGACTCTGGGGCCAACGGCCTGACTTTC. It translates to CASTRQGDSGANGLTF.

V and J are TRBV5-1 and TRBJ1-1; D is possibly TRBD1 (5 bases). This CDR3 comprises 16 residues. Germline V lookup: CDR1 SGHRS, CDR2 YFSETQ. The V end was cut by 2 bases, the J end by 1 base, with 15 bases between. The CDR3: CASSLQVRARNTEAFF. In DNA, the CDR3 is TGCGCCAGCAGCTTACAGGTCCGCGCCAGGAACACTGAAGCTTTCTTT.

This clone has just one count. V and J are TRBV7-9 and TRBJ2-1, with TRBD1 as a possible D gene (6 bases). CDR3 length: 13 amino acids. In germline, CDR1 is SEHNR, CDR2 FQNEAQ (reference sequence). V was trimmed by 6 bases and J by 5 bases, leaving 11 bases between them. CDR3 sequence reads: CASRLDSDNEQFF. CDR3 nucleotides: TGTGCCAGCAGGTTGGACAGTGACAATGAGCAGTTCTTC.

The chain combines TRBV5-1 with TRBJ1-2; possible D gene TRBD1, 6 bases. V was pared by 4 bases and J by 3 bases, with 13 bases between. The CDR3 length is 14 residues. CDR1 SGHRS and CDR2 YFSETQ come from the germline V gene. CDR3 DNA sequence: TGCGCCAGCAGCCCCAGGGACACCGACTATGGCTACACCTTC. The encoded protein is CASSPRDTDYGYTF. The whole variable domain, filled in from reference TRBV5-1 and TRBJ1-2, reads KAGVTQTPRYLIKTRGQQVTLSCSPISGHRSVSWYQQTPGQGLQFLFEYFSETQRNKGNFPGRFSGRQFSNSRSEMNVSTLELGDSALYLCASSPRDTDYGYTFGSGTRLTVV.

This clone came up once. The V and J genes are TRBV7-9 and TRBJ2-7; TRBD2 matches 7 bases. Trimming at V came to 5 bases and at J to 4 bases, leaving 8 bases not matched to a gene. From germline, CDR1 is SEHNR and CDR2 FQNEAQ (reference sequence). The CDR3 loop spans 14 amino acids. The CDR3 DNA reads TGTGCCAGCAGCCCTAGCGGATCGAGGTACGAGCAGTACTTC. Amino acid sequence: CASSPSGSRYEQYF.

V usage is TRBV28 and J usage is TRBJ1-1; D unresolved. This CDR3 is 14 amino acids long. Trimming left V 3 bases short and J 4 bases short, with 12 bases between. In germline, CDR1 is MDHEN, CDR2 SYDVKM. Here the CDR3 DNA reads TGTGCCAGCAGTTTGGAAGAGGGAGGCACTGAAGCTTTCTTT. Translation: CASSLEEGGTEAFF.